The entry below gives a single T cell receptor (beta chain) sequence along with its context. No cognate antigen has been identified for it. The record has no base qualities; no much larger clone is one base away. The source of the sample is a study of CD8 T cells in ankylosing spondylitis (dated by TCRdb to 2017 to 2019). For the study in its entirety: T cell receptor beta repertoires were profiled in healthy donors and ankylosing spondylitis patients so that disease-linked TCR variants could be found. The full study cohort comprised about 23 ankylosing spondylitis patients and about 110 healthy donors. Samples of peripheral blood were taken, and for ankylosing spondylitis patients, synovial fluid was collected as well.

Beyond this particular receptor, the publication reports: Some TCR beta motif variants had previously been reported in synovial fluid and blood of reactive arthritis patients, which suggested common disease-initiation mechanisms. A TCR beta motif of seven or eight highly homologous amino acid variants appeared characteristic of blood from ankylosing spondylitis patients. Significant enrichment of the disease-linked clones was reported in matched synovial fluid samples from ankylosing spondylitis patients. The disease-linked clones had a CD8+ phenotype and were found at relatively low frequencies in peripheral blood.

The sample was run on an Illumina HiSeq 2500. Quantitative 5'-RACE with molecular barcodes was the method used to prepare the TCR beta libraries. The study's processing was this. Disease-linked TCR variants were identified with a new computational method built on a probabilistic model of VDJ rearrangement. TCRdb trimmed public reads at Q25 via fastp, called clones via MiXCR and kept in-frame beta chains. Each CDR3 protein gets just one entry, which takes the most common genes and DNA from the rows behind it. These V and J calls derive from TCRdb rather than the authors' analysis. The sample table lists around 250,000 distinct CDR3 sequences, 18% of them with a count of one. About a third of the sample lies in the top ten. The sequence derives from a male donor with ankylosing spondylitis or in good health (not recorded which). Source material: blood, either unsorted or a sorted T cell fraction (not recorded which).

The CDR3 here reads CASSQDRAGAMNTEAFF. The bases read TGCGCCAGCAGCCAGGACAGGGCGGGAGCTATGAACACTGAAGCTTTCTTT. The rearranged segments are TRBV5-1 and TRBJ1-1, with 8 bases in between that match TRBD1. The CDR3 covers 17 residues, taking in both the cysteine and the phenylalanine. Only the CDR3 DNA is retained, 51 bases long and in frame from the first base. The germline V gene specifies SGHRS as CDR1 and YFSETQ as CDR2. Germline trimming amounts to 4 bases on V and 0 bases on J, with 11 as the count of junction bases outside the gene matches.